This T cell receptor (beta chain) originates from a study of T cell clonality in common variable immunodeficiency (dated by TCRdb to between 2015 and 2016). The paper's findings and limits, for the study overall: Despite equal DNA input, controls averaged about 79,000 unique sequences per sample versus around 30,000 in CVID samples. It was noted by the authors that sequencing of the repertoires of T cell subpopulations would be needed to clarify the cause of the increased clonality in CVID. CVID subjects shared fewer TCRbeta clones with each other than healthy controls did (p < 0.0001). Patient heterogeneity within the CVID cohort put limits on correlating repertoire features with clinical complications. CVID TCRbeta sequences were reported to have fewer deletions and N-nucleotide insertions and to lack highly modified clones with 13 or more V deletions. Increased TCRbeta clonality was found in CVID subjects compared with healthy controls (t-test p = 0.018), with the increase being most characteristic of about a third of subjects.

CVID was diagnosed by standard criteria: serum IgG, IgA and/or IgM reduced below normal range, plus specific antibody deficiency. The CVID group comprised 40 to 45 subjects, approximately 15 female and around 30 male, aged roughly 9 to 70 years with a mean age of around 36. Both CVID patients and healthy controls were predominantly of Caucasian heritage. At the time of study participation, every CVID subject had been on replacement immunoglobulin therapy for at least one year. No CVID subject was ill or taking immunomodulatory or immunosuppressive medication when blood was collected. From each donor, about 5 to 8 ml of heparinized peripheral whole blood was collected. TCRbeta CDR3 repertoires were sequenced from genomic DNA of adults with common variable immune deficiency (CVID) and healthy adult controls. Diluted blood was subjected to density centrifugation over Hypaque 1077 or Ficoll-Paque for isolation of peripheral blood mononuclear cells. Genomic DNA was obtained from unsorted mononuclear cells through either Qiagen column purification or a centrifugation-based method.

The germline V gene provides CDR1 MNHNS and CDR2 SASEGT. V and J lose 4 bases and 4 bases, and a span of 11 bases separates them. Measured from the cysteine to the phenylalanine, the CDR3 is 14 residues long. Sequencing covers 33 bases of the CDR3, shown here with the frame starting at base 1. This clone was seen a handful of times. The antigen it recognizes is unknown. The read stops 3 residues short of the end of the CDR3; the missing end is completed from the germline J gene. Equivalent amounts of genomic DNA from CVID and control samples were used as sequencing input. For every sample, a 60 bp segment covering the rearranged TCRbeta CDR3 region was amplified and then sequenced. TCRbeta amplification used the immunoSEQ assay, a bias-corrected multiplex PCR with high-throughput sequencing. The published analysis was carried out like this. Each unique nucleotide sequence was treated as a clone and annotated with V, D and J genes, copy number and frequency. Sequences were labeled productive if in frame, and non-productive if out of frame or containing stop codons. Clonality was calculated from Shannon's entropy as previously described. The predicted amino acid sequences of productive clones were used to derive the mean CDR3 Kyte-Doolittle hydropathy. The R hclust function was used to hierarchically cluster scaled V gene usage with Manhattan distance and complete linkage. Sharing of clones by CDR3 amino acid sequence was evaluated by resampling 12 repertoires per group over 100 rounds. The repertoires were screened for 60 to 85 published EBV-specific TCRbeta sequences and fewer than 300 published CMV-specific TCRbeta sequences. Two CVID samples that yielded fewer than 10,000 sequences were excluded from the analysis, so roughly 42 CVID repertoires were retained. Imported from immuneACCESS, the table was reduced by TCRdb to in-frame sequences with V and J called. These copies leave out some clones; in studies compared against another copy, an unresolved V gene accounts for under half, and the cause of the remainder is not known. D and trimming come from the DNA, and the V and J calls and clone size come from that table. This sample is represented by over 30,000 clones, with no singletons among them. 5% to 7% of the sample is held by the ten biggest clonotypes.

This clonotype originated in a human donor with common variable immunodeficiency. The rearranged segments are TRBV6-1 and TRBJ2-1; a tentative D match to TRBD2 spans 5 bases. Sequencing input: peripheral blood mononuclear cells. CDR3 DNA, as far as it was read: TGTGCCAGCAGTGGGGCTAGCTCTTACAATGAG. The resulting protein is CASSGASSYNE. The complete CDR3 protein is CASSGASSYNEQFF.